This is a list of T cell receptor beta chains from one sample in a study of response to subunit inactivated influenza vaccine. TCRdb fed the RT-PCR reads into MiXCR, producing one record per CDR3 protein. The sample lists around 760,000 distinct CDR3 sequences; over 11% were seen once. Sample: PBMCs from blood, taken roughly 15 days before vaccination. The receptors originated from a man aged 45-65 years who received an inactivated influenza vaccine. CDR3s include the opening cysteine and the closing phenylalanine or tryptophan. D genes are given only for firm matches. Some rows have no size entry. The others give once, few or many, or a class for an expanded clone.

j_gene | abundance | v_gene | d_gene | len | CDR3aa | CDR3nt
TRBJ2-7 | NA | TRBV6-5 | TRBD1 | 15 | CASSYSANRGYEQYF | TGTGCCAGCAGTTACTCGGCCAACAGGGGCTACGAGCAGTACTTC
TRBJ2-5 | many | TRBV7-2 | TRBD1 | 14 | CASSYRGLSETQYF | TGTGCCAGCAGCTACAGGGGGCTCTCTGAGACCCAGTACTTC
TRBJ2-5 | few | TRBV4-3 | TRBD1 | 15 | CASSHTGGSQETQYF | TGCGCCAGCAGCCATACAGGGGGCTCACAAGAGACCCAGTACTTC
TRBJ2-1 | NA | TRBV15 | NA | 13 | CATSRDLPLGQFF | TGTGCCACCAGCAGAGATCTCCCATTGGGGCAGTTCTTC
TRBJ2-7 | NA | TRBV27 | TRBD2 | 16 | CASSPQWREVSYEQYF | TGTGCCAGCAGTCCGCAATGGCGGGAGGTCTCCTACGAGCAGTACTTC
TRBJ2-5 | many | TRBV7-9 | NA | 12 | CASSLVQETQYF | TGTGCCAGCAGCTTAGTCCAAGAGACCCAGTACTTC
TRBJ1-1 | NA | TRBV5-1 | NA | 16 | CASSLGFDRRVTEAFF | TGCGCCAGCAGCTTGGGATTCGACAGGAGGGTCACTGAAGCTTTCTTT
TRBJ2-7 | many | TRBV29-1 | NA | 14 | CSVGSGTARGEQYF | TGCAGCGTGGGTTCCGGGACGGCCCGCGGCGAGCAGTACTTC
TRBJ2-2 | NA | TRBV9 | NA | 16 | CASSGGGGTTTGELFF | TGTGCCAGCAGCGGCGGGGGCGGGACGACCACCGGGGAGCTGTTTTTT
TRBJ1-1 | NA | TRBV6-2/TRBV6-3 | NA | 13 | CASSNRRSGEAFF | TGTGCCAGCAGTAACAGGCGAAGTGGTGAAGCTTTCTTT
TRBJ2-2 | many | TRBV12-3/TRBV12-4 | TRBD2 | 14 | CASQAGGHTGELFF | TGTGCCAGCCAAGCGGGAGGACACACCGGGGAGCTGTTTTTT
TRBJ2-1 | few | TRBV15 | TRBD1 | 16 | CATSRDRDRPYNEQFF | TGTGCCACCAGCAGAGATCGGGACAGACCATACAATGAGCAGTTCTTC
TRBJ1-1 | NA | TRBV3-1 | NA | 16 | CASSQDYRLGRTEAFF | TGTGCCAGCAGCCAAGATTACAGGCTAGGGAGAACTGAAGCTTTCTTT
TRBJ2-3 | NA | TRBV30 | NA | 13 | CAWSVQGSDTQYF | TGTGCCTGGAGTGTACAGGGTTCAGATACGCAGTATTTT
TRBJ2-3 | NA | TRBV29-1 | NA | 17 | CSVESGVRPLSTDTQYF | TGCAGCGTTGAGTCGGGGGTCAGGCCCCTTAGCACAGATACGCAGTATTTT
TRBJ2-5 | once | TRBV5-1 | TRBD2 | 15 | CASSLQSGGPETQYF | TGCGCCAGCAGCTTGCAGTCGGGGGGGCCGGAGACCCAGTACTTC
TRBJ1-4 | NA | TRBV5-1 | NA | 15 | CASSMAVGLGEKLFF | TGCGCCAGCAGCATGGCGGTTGGGCTCGGTGAAAAACTGTTTTTT
TRBJ2-3 | once | TRBV4-3 | TRBD2 | 17 | CASSQFTGGPLSDTQYF | TGCGCCAGCAGCCAATTTACGGGGGGTCCCCTCTCAGATACGCAGTATTTT
TRBJ1-5 | many | TRBV2 | NA | 13 | CASSNRVNQPQHF | TGTGCCAGCAGTAACAGGGTCAATCAGCCCCAGCATTTT
TRBJ2-4 | many | TRBV28 | TRBD1 | 15 | CASSSPGQGSNIQYF | TGTGCCAGCAGTTCTCCGGGACAGGGGTCAAACATTCAGTACTTC
TRBJ2-7 | NA | TRBV20-1 | NA | 14 | CSARFGGSRGEQYF | TGCAGTGCTCGGTTCGGGGGTTCAAGAGGCGAGCAGTACTTC
TRBJ2-3 | few | TRBV10-3 | NA | 14 | CAISLLQGTDTQYF | TGTGCCATCAGCCTACTACAGGGCACAGATACGCAGTATTTT
TRBJ1-1 | NA | TRBV5-1 | NA | 16 | CASSIRSGRGNTEAFF | TGCGCCAGCAGCATCCGCTCGGGGCGAGGGAACACTGAAGCTTTCTTT
TRBJ1-5 | NA | TRBV7-8 | TRBD1 | 13 | CASSRDREKAQHF | TGTGCCAGCAGCCGGGACAGGGAAAAGGCCCAGCATTTT
TRBJ2-7 | few | TRBV9 | NA | 14 | CASSVAGSFYEQYF | TGTGCCAGCAGCGTAGCAGGGAGTTTCTACGAGCAGTACTTC
TRBJ2-2 | NA | TRBV20-1 | NA | 16 | CSARDFRIANTGELFF | TGCAGTGCTAGAGATTTTCGTATCGCGAACACCGGGGAGCTGTTTTTT
TRBJ1-4 | NA | TRBV24-1 | TRBD1 | 15 | CATSDPRTGAEKLFF | TGTGCCACCAGTGACCCTCGGACAGGGGCGGAAAAACTGTTTTTT
TRBJ2-5 | few | TRBV7-2 | NA | 12 | CASGRRQETQYF | TGTGCCAGCGGCAGGCGTCAAGAGACCCAGTACTTC
TRBJ2-2 | NA | TRBV20-1 | NA | 15 | CSATPPGLNTGELFF | TGCAGTGCTACTCCACCGGGGCTAAACACCGGGGAGCTGTTTTTT
TRBJ2-1 | NA | TRBV6-1 | TRBD2 | 18 | CASSSGTSGRGGGNGQFF | TGTGCCAGCAGCTCCGGGACTAGCGGGAGGGGGGGAGGTAACGGGCAGTTCTTC
TRBJ2-2 | few | TRBV12-3/TRBV12-4 | NA | 14 | CASSLDTSTGELFF | TGTGCCAGCAGTTTAGATACCAGCACCGGGGAGCTGTTTTTT
TRBJ1-1 | NA | TRBV20-1 | NA | 12 | CSAKGSSGVAFF | TGCAGTGCCAAGGGGAGTTCGGGTGTAGCTTTCTTT
TRBJ1-1 | NA | TRBV7-2 | TRBD1 | 15 | CASSGRTSGGTEAFF | TGTGCCAGCAGCGGCCGAACATCAGGGGGCACTGAAGCTTTCTTT
TRBJ1-5 | NA | TRBV7-2 | NA | 15 | CASSLAGVYSQPQHF | TGTGCCAGCAGCTTAGCAGGGGTATATAGTCAGCCCCAGCATTTT
TRBJ2-1 | NA | TRBV11-3 | NA | 13 | CASSLMAEDEQFF | TGTGCCAGCAGCTTAATGGCGGAGGATGAGCAGTTCTTC
TRBJ1-4 | NA | TRBV7-2 | TRBD1 | 15 | CASSLQGGANEKLFF | TGTGCCAGCAGCCTACAGGGGGGAGCTAATGAAAAACTGTTTTTT
TRBJ2-5 | many | TRBV5-1 | NA | 14 | CASSLIPDQETQYF | TGCGCCAGCAGCTTGATTCCGGACCAAGAGACCCAGTACTTC
TRBJ2-3 | many | TRBV7-3 | TRBD2 | 17 | CASSPRIAGAGSDTQYF | TGTGCCAGCAGCCCCAGGATAGCGGGAGCGGGATCAGATACGCAGTATTTT
TRBJ2-7 | NA | TRBV9 | NA | 14 | CASSGGAGSFEQYF | TGTGCCAGCAGTGGGGGGGCCGGATCCTTCGAGCAGTACTTC
TRBJ1-2 | few | TRBV9 | NA | 13 | CASSVRRRDGYTF | TGTGCCAGCAGCGTAAGAAGAAGAGACGGCTACACCTTC
TRBJ2-1 | NA | TRBV7-6 | NA | 16 | CASSSLSWAGSNEQFF | TGTGCCAGCAGCTCCCTTTCCTGGGCGGGTTCCAATGAGCAGTTCTTC
TRBJ2-3 | few | TRBV10-3 | NA | 14 | CATRMPIPADTQYF | TGTGCCACGAGGATGCCCATCCCAGCAGATACGCAGTATTTT
TRBJ2-1 | NA | TRBV6-2/TRBV6-3 | NA | 15 | CASSYRQGRYNEQFF | TGTGCCAGCAGTTACCGCCAGGGGAGGTACAATGAGCAGTTCTTC
TRBJ2-1 | few | TRBV7-3 | NA | 13 | CASSINNRNEQFF | TGTGCCAGCAGCATTAACAACAGAAATGAGCAGTTCTTC
TRBJ2-7 | NA | TRBV10-3 | NA | 13 | CAISGLVNYEQYF | TGTGCCATCAGTGGACTAGTTAACTACGAGCAGTACTTC
TRBJ1-1 | many | TRBV5-1 | NA | 16 | CASSLVGQGIITEAFF | TGCGCCAGCAGCTTGGTTGGGCAGGGAATTATAACTGAAGCTTTCTTT
TRBJ2-3 | NA | TRBV28 | NA | 16 | CASTIPSAGPANSQYF | TGTGCCAGCACCATTCCCAGTGCGGGACCCGCCAATTCGCAGTATTTT
TRBJ2-3 | few | TRBV4-2 | NA | 16 | CASSQDGTWGPDTQYF | TGTGCCAGCAGCCAAGACGGGACCTGGGGTCCAGATACGCAGTATTTT
TRBJ2-1 | NA | TRBV5-1 | NA | 13 | CASSLESRNEQFF | TGCGCCAGCAGCTTGGAGAGTCGGAATGAGCAGTTCTTC
TRBJ2-1 | NA | TRBV12-3/TRBV12-4 | TRBD2 | 15 | CASSLVTGGPDEQFF | TGTGCCAGCAGTTTAGTAACGGGAGGGCCGGATGAGCAGTTCTTC
TRBJ1-2 | many | TRBV12-3/TRBV12-4 | NA | 12 | CASSFPGYGYTF | TGTGCCAGCAGTTTTCCAGGATATGGCTACACCTTC
TRBJ2-2 | NA | TRBV12-3/TRBV12-4 | NA | 14 | CASRSGQFTGELFF | TGTGCCAGCAGATCTGGACAGTTCACCGGGGAGCTGTTTTTT
TRBJ2-2 | NA | TRBV4-3 | NA | 15 | CASSQGQEYTGELFF | TGCGCCAGCAGCCAAGGACAGGAATACACCGGGGAGCTGTTTTTT
TRBJ2-4 | few | TRBV6-2/TRBV6-3 | TRBD1 | 12 | CASRQGADIQYF | TGTGCCAGCAGACAGGGGGCTGACATTCAGTACTTC
TRBJ1-2 | NA | TRBV6-1 | TRBD1 | 13 | CASRRQGFYGYTF | TGTGCCAGCAGACGACAGGGGTTCTATGGCTACACCTTC
TRBJ2-7 | few | TRBV12-3/TRBV12-4 | NA | 12 | CASSFLVYEQYF | TGTGCCAGCAGTTTTTTAGTGTACGAGCAGTACTTC
TRBJ2-7 | NA | TRBV11-2 | NA | 12 | CASSLRVHEQYF | TGTGCCAGCAGCTTAAGGGTACACGAGCAGTACTTC
TRBJ2-1 | NA | TRBV27 | NA | 12 | CASTGGDNEQFF | TGTGCCAGCACGGGCGGTGACAATGAGCAGTTCTTC